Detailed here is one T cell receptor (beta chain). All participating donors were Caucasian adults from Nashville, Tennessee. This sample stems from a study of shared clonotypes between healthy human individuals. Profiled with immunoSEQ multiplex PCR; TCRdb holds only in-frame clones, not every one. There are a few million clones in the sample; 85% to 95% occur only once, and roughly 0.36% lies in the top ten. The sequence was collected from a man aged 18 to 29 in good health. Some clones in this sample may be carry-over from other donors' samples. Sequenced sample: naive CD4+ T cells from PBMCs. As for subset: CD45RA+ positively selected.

This CDR3 is CASSAPGLPGGNIQYF. The CDR3 DNA reads as TGTGCCAGCAGTGCCCCGGGACTCCCAGGGGGAAACATTCAGTACTTC. The rearrangement uses TRBV25-1 and TRBJ2-4; possible D gene TRBD1, 7 bases. The CDR3 totals 16 residues. Between the trimmed V and J ends, which lost 4 bases and 6 bases, there was a span of 19 bases. CDR1 is MGHDK, CDR2 SYGVNS, per germline.